Presented here are 5 T cell receptor beta chains from one specimen sequenced in a study of cytomegalovirus exposure and HLA in healthy donors. 60 Vbeta and 13 Jbeta primers were used in PCR. Assay used: immunoSEQ multiplex PCR; TCRdb lists only in-frame clones, some missing. The data hold approximately 130,000 clones, with 60% to 85% observed a single time. Sequenced: PBMCs. Receptor source: a young man in good health and CMV-seronegative.

The chain has TRBV10-3 and TRBJ1-2, with TRBD1 identical over 9 bases. Looked up from germline, CDR1 is ENHRY and CDR2 is SYGVKD. The CDR3 spans 16 residues. With V trimmed by 2 bases and J by 6 bases, 10 bases remained unmatched. CDR3 nucleotides: TGTGCCATCAGTGAGACAATGGGACAGGGCTGGGATGGCTACACCTTC. Protein: CAISETMGQGWDGYTF.

The chain has TRBV7-9 and TRBJ2-5; 7 bases fit TRBD2. The CDR3 totals 17 residues. The V gene's germline CDR1 is SEHNR and CDR2 FQNEAQ (reference sequence). With 4 bases clipped from V and 2 bases from J, the junction kept 13 bases outside the gene matches. The CDR3 DNA is TGTGCCAGCAGCTCCGGCGCGGGCGGGGGATATCAAGAGACCCAGTACTTC. It specifies CASSSGAGGGYQETQYF.

The V and J genes are TRBV18 and TRBJ2-2; D is uncertain. With 3 bases removed from V and 4 bases from J, the gap between germline ends came to 9 bases. From germline, CDR1 is KGHSH and CDR2 LQKENI. The CDR3 is made up of 14 amino acids. CDR3 bases: TGTGCCAGCTCACCGGCTGAATCCACCGGGGAGCTGTTTTTT. Translation: CASSPAESTGELFF. Full variable domain (missing parts from reference TRBV18 and TRBJ2-2): NAGVMQNPRHLVRRRGQEARLRCSPMKGHSHVYWYRQLPEEGLKFMVYLQKENIIDESGMPKERFSAEFPKEGPSILRIQQVVRGDSAAYFCASSPAESTGELFFGEGSRLTVL.

The chain links TRBV2 to TRBJ2-3; 7 bases match TRBD1. The CDR3 covers 15 residues. The junction had 6 bases not matched to a gene; V was cut back by 4 bases and J by 2 bases. Germline CDR1 reads SNHLY; CDR2 reads FYNNEI. The CDR3 is CASSGRDRDTDTQYF. The CDR3 region has the DNA TGTGCCAGCAGTGGCCGGGACAGAGACACAGATACGCAGTATTTT.

The J gene is TRBJ1-6, the V gene TRBV18, with 9 bases lining up with TRBD1. V was clipped by 5 bases and J by 8 bases; unmatched bases: 7. Germline V gene data show CDR1 as KGHSH and CDR2 as LQKENI. The CDR3 consists of 15 residues. CDR3 sequence (DNA): TGTGCCAGCTCATCTTCCAGGACAGGGGATTCACCCCTCCACTTT. This gives the protein CASSSSRTGDSPLHF.